Listed below are T cell receptor beta chains from one sample, sequenced in a study of beta chain features in type 1 diabetes. The data were produced by immunoSEQ multiplex PCR, yet TCRdb's version contains in-frame clones alone and is incomplete. Of hundreds of thousands of clones listed, 15% were seen once; the top ten hold about 0.097%. Sequenced sample: naive CD4+ T cells from blood. Receptor source: a man aged 18 to 29 in good health. CDR3s include the opening cysteine and the closing phenylalanine or tryptophan. The D gene is left open where the match is weak. Part of the rows lack a size; the others show once, few, many or a class for expanded clones.

size,J,V,D,CDR3,DNA
few,TRBJ2-4,TRBV5-1,.,CASSLEGREGTNIQYF,TGCGCCAGCAGCTTGGAGGGAAGAGAGGGCACGAACATTCAGTACTTC
few,TRBJ2-2,TRBV4-1,.,CASSQTRAGELFF,TGCGCCAGCAGCCAAACTAGGGCCGGGGAGCTGTTTTTT
.,TRBJ2-1,TRBV28,.,CASSSAIFGSYNEQFF,TGTGCCAGCAGTTCTGCCATCTTCGGCTCCTACAATGAGCAGTTCTTC
few,TRBJ2-5,TRBV18,TRBD2,CASSPRTSGQETQYF,TGTGCCAGCTCACCCCGGACTAGCGGCCAAGAGACCCAGTACTTC
few,TRBJ2-3,TRBV2,TRBD1,CASSDLGQGHWADTQYF,TGTGCCAGCAGTGACCTTGGACAGGGGCACTGGGCAGATACGCAGTATTTT
few,TRBJ2-5,TRBV29-1,.,CSVVVGGTGTQETQYF,TGCAGCGTTGTTGTGGGGGGGACAGGTACCCAAGAGACCCAGTACTTC
few,TRBJ2-3,TRBV7-9,.,CASSLDSGPVDTQYF,TGTGCCAGCAGCTTAGACAGTGGCCCTGTAGATACGCAGTATTTT
few,TRBJ1-4,TRBV6-6,TRBD1,CASSLTGKGSYEKLFF,TGTGCCAGCAGTTTGACAGGGAAAGGTTCTTATGAAAAACTGTTTTTT
.,TRBJ2-7,TRBV25-1,.,CASAPGEKGSYEQYF,TGTGCCAGCGCCCCCGGGGAGAAAGGGTCCTACGAGCAGTACTTC
.,TRBJ1-1,TRBV19,.,CAATGQGNTEAFF,TGTGCCGCTACGGGCCAGGGAAACACTGAAGCTTTCTTT
few,TRBJ1-1,TRBV27,.,CASRETGRAFF,TGTGCCAGCAGAGAGACGGGACGAGCTTTCTTT
few,TRBJ1-5,TRBV10-3,.,CAVSLERGNQPQHF,TGTGCCGTCTCTCTCGAAAGGGGCAATCAGCCCCAGCATTTT
few,TRBJ2-7,TRBV20-1,.,CSARAGYEQYF,TGCAGTGCTAGGGCCGGCTACGAGCAGTACTTC
few,TRBJ1-1,TRBV11-2,.,CASSFQGFTEAFF,TGTGCCAGCAGCTTTCAGGGTTTCACTGAAGCTTTCTTT
.,TRBJ1-2,TRBV30,.,CAWSVVGASYGYTF,TGTGCCTGGAGTGTCGTGGGGGCCTCATATGGCTACACCTTC
few,TRBJ1-2,TRBV4-2,.,CASSQEGKGNDYGYTF,TGTGCCAGCAGCCAAGAAGGAAAAGGGAACGACTATGGCTACACCTTC
.,TRBJ2-4,TRBV7-2,.,CASSFVAGNSLAKNIQYF,TGTGCCAGCAGCTTTGTTGCGGGGAATTCACTAGCCAAAAACATTCAGTACTTC
few,TRBJ1-1,TRBV4-1,.,CASRYFARGGTEAFF,TGCGCCAGCAGGTACTTCGCACGGGGGGGAACTGAAGCTTTCTTT
few,TRBJ2-7,TRBV28,.,CASSTPSGGLRVQYF,TGTGCCAGCAGCACCCCCTCCGGGGGCCTACGGGTGCAGTACTTC
.,TRBJ2-1,TRBV12-5,TRBD2,CASGLAGEQFF,TGTGCTAGTGGACTAGCGGGAGAGCAGTTCTTC
.,TRBJ2-7,TRBV21-1,.,CASKWNSGSEQYF,TGTGCCAGCAAGTGGAATAGCGGGAGCGAGCAGTACTTC
many,TRBJ1-2,TRBV14,.,CASSQDQSLEGYTF,TGTGCCAGCAGCCAAGACCAGAGCCTCGAGGGCTACACCTTC
.,TRBJ1-3,TRBV5-4,TRBD1,CASSWTGENTIYF,TGTGCCAGCAGCTGGACAGGGGAAAACACCATATATTTT
few,TRBJ2-6,TRBV7-2,.,CASSLEWPNLSGANVLTF,TGTGCCAGCAGCTTAGAATGGCCGAACCTCTCTGGGGCCAACGTCCTGACTTTC
few,TRBJ2-1,TRBV30,TRBD2,CAWSETSGWHEQFF,TGTGCCTGGAGCGAAACTAGCGGGTGGCATGAGCAGTTCTTC
.,TRBJ1-1,TRBV9,.,CASTLGGGNTEAFF,TGTGCCAGCACCTTAGGAGGGGGGAACACTGAAGCTTTCTTT
few,TRBJ2-3,TRBV28,.,CASSHQRGTDTQYF,TGTGCCAGCAGTCACCAGCGGGGCACAGATACGCAGTATTTT
.,TRBJ1-2,TRBV5-1,.,CASSFSDIPNYGYTF,TGCGCCAGCAGCTTCTCGGACATCCCTAACTATGGCTACACCTTC
.,TRBJ1-1,TRBV25-1,.,CASSEPDRDTEAFF,TGTGCCAGCAGTGAACCTGACCGCGACACTGAAGCTTTCTTT
.,TRBJ1-4,TRBV28,TRBD1,CASSSLQQGAREKLFF,TGTGCCAGCAGTTCCCTCCAACAGGGGGCGCGTGAAAAACTGTTTTTT
few,TRBJ1-6,TRBV28,.,CASSLEGGNSPLHF,TGTGCCAGCAGTTTAGAGGGAGGGAATTCACCCCTCCACTTT
.,TRBJ2-5,TRBV25-1,TRBD1,CASSGRTGLVRETQYF,TGTGCCAGCAGTGGTCGGACAGGGCTAGTCCGAGAGACCCAGTACTTC
few,TRBJ2-5,TRBV18,TRBD1,CASSPPIRTGFIETQYF,TGTGCCAGCTCACCACCCATCCGGACAGGCTTCATCGAGACCCAGTACTTC
few,TRBJ2-2,TRBV29-1,.,CSVHRTSTNTGELFF,TGCAGCGTCCACAGGACATCTACGAACACCGGGGAGCTGTTTTTT
.,TRBJ2-5,TRBV10-3,.,CAIRASWEETQYF,TGTGCCATCAGGGCCTCTTGGGAGGAGACCCAGTACTTC
.,TRBJ2-7,TRBV6-6,TRBD2,CASRLAGGPEQYF,TGTGCCAGCAGGCTAGCGGGAGGCCCCGAGCAGTACTTC
.,TRBJ2-7,TRBV4-1,TRBD1,CASSQVGRGRYEQYF,TGCGCCAGCAGCCAAGTGGGCAGGGGGCGGTACGAGCAGTACTTC
few,TRBJ1-6,TRBV27,.,CASSAGLLYNSPLHF,TGTGCCAGCAGTGCGGGACTCCTCTATAATTCACCCCTCCACTTT
few,TRBJ2-2,TRBV7-9,.,CASSLGGTGELFF,TGTGCCAGCAGCTTAGGTGGAACGGGGGAGCTGTTTTTT
few,TRBJ2-3,TRBV15,TRBD2,CATSRTSGSTDTQYF,TGTGCCACCAGCAGAACTAGCGGGTCCACAGATACGCAGTATTTT
.,TRBJ2-1,TRBV5-1,TRBD2,CASSLRLAGRNEQFF,TGCGCCAGCAGCCTACGACTAGCGGGAAGGAATGAGCAGTTCTTC
.,TRBJ1-4,TRBV28,.,CASSSGSEEKLFF,TGTGCCAGCAGTTCAGGGTCGGAGGAAAAACTGTTTTTT
few,TRBJ2-7,TRBV28,TRBD2,CASSLGGGPYEQYF,TGTGCCAGCAGTTTAGGGGGGGGACCCTACGAGCAGTACTTC
few,TRBJ2-5,TRBV7-9,.,CASSLSGGRETQYF,TGTGCCAGCAGCTTATCCGGGGGGCGAGAGACCCAGTACTTC
few,TRBJ2-3,TRBV5-4,TRBD2,CASSLALAGGSTDTQYF,TGTGCCAGCAGCTTGGCGTTAGCGGGGGGCAGCACAGATACGCAGTATTTT
.,TRBJ2-7,TRBV10-2,.,CASVFSYEQYF,TGCGCCAGCGTCTTTTCCTACGAGCAGTACTTC
few,TRBJ1-5,TRBV5-6,.,CASSSVNSNQPQHF,TGTGCCAGCAGCTCGGTTAATAGCAATCAGCCCCAGCATTTT
few,TRBJ2-6,TRBV7-6,TRBD1,CASSPGTGASGANVLTF,TGTGCCAGCAGCCCCGGGACAGGGGCATCTGGGGCCAACGTCCTGACTTTC
few,TRBJ2-3,TRBV6-6,.,CASSMVSNTDTQYF,TGTGCCAGCAGTATGGTCTCCAACACAGATACGCAGTATTTT
few,TRBJ1-5,TRBV29-1,.,CSVQNSNQPQHF,TGCAGCGTTCAAAATAGCAATCAGCCCCAGCATTTT
.,TRBJ1-1,TRBV19,.,CASTVLATDEAFF,TGTGCCAGTACCGTCCTGGCGACCGATGAAGCTTTCTTT
few,TRBJ2-7,TRBV18,TRBD2,CASSPIPQSLAGPSYEQYF,TGTGCCAGCTCACCAATTCCACAGAGCCTAGCGGGACCCTCCTACGAGCAGTACTTC
few,TRBJ2-7,TRBV25-1,.,CASSDRHYEQYF,TGTGCCAGCAGTGACAGGCACTACGAGCAGTACTTC
few,TRBJ2-3,TRBV11-2,.,CASSLGLGSTDTQYF,TGTGCCAGCAGCTTAGGCCTGGGTTCCACAGATACGCAGTATTTT